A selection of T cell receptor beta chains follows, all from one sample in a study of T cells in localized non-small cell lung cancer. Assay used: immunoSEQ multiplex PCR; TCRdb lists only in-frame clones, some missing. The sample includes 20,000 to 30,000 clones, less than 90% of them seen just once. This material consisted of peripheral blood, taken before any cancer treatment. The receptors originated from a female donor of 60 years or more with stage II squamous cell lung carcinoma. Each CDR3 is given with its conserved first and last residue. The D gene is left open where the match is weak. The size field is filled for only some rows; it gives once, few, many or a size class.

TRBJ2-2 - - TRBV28 TGTGCCAGCAAGGAACAGTTAAACACCGGGGAGCTGTTTTTT CASKEQLNTGELFF
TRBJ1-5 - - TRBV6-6 TGTGCCAGCAGTTTTCAATTGAGGGGCGATCAGCCCCAGCATTTT CASSFQLRGDQPQHF
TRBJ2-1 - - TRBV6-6 TGTGCCAGCAGTTACGATGGAAGGGCCGACAATGAGCAGTTCTTC CASSYDGRADNEQFF
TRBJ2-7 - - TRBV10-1 TGCGCCAGCAGACATGAGGAGGGGACATCCTACGAGCAGTACTTC CASRHEEGTSYEQYF
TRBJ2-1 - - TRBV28 TGTGCCAGCAGTCCGATAATAAGGGTGGGGGTATACAATGAGCAGTTCTTC CASSPIIRVGVYNEQFF
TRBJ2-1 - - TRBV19 TGTGCCAATCAATTGAATGAGCAGTTCTTC CANQLNEQFF
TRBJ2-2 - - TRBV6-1 TGTGCCATCGGGGCGCGGAACGGCTACACCGGGGAGCTGTTTTTT CAIGARNGYTGELFF
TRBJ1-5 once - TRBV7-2 TGTGCCAGCAGCTTAGTTTTGGGTCAGCCCCAGCATTTT CASSLVLGQPQHF
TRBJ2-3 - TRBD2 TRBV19 TGTGCCAGTAGTATGGGGACTACGAGGGATACGCAGTATTTT CASSMGTTRDTQYF
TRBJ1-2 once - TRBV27 TGTGCCAGCAGTTCCACGATATTTCCTGGGTATGGCTACACCTTC CASSSTIFPGYGYTF
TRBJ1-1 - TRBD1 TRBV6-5 TGTGCCAGCAGACAGGGGCCAATGAACACTGAAGCTTTCTTT CASRQGPMNTEAFF
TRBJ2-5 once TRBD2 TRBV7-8 TGTGCCAGCAGCTGGTCTCCTAGCGGGGTAGAGACCCAGTACTTC CASSWSPSGVETQYF
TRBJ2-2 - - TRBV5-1 TGCGCCAGCAGCGTGAGGAGGAATCTCCTGAACACCGGGGAGCTGTTTTTT CASSVRRNLLNTGELFF
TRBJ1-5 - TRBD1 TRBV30 TGTGCCTGGAGTCGGGACAGCGATCAGCCCCAGCATTTT CAWSRDSDQPQHF
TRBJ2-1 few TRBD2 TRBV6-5 TGTGCCAGCAGACCCGGGACTAGCGGGAGGGAGCAGTTCTTC CASRPGTSGREQFF
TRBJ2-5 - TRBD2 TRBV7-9 TGTGCCAGCAGCACCGGGGGGGGAATCCAGGAGACCCAGTACTTC CASSTGGGIQETQYF
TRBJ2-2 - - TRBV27 TGTGCCACCGGAGCTCCTACCTCTACCAACACCGGGGAGCTGTTTTTT CATGAPTSTNTGELFF
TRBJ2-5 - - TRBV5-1 TGCGCCAGCAGCTCCCCCGGGAGAGGCAAAGAGACCCAGTACTTC CASSSPGRGKETQYF
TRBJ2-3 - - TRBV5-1 TGCGCCAGCCGCTTGGGCACTAGCTCAGCCACAGATACGCAGTATTTT CASRLGTSSATDTQYF
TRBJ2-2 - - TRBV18 TGTGCCAGCTCACCATCGAGGAACACCGGGGAGCTGTTTTTT CASSPSRNTGELFF
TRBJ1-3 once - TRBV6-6 TGTGCCAGCTCTACGAGACTGTACTCTGGAAACACCATATATTTT CASSTRLYSGNTIYF
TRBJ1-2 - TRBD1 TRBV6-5 TGTGCCAGCAGTGAACGACAGGGGGCGACCGGCTACACCTTC CASSERQGATGYTF
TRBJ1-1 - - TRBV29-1 TGCAGCGTTGGACAGATACCGAACACTGAAGCTTTCTTT CSVGQIPNTEAFF
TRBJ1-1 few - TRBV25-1 TGTGCCAGCAGTGTGGGACCGAACACTGAAGCTTTCTTT CASSVGPNTEAFF
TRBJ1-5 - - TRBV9 TGTGCCAGCAGCAATACACCAGATAGCAATCAGCCCCAGCATTTT CASSNTPDSNQPQHF
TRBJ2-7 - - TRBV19 TGTGCCAGTACGGTCTTAGGGGTCTCCTACGAGCAGTACTTC CASTVLGVSYEQYF
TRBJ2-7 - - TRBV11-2 TGTGCCAGCAGCTCGCGCCGGGCCTACGAGCAGTACTTC CASSSRRAYEQYF
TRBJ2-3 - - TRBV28 TGTGCCAGCAGTTTGGGGGCTAGCACAGATACGCAGTATTTT CASSLGASTDTQYF
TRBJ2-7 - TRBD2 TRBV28 TGTGCCAGCACCCAGACTCCGGGACTAGCGAACTACGAGCAGTACTTC CASTQTPGLANYEQYF
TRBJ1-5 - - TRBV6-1 TGTGCCAGCAGTGAAGGGGCCCTTGGGGGTCAGCCCCAGCATTTT CASSEGALGGQPQHF
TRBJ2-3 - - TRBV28 TGTGCCAGCAAGAAAATAGGAGGGACAGATACGCAGTATTTT CASKKIGGTDTQYF
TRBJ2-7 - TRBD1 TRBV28 TGTGCCAGCAGTTCTACGACAGGGGGGCCCTACGAGCAGTACTTC CASSSTTGGPYEQYF
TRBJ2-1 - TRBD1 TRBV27 TGTGCCAGCAGTTTACCCGGGACAGGGACCAACAATGAGCAGTTCTTC CASSLPGTGTNNEQFF
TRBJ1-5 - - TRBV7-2 TGTGCCAGCAGCCCACGACTGGGGCAGGGAAAGCCCCAGCATTTT CASSPRLGQGKPQHF
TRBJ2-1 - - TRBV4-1 TGCGCCAGCAGCCAAGACAGTTCCAGCTCCTACAATGAGCAGTTCTTC CASSQDSSSSYNEQFF
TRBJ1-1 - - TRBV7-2 TGTGCCTCCAGTCAGGGGTCCTACTCTGAAGCTTTCTTT CASSQGSYSEAFF
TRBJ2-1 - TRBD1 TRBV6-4 TGTGCCACCCGGCCCGGGACAGCATCCTACAATGAGCAGTTCTTC CATRPGTASYNEQFF
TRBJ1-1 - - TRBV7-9 TGTGCCAGCAGCCCCCTGGCCAGGCACACTGAAGCTTTCTTT CASSPLARHTEAFF
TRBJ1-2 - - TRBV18 TGTGCCAGCTCACCACCTTCCGGGTCCTATGGCTACACCTTC CASSPPSGSYGYTF
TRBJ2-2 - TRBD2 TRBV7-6 TGTGCCAGCAGCCCCCGGACTAGCGGGGCCACCGGGGAGCTGTTTTTT CASSPRTSGATGELFF
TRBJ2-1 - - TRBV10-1 TGCGCCAGCGGGGGAACTCTTGCGGGTGAGCAGTTCTTC CASGGTLAGEQFF
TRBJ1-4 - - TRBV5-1 TGCGCCAGCAGCTTGGGATCAGATGAAAAACTGTTTTTT CASSLGSDEKLFF
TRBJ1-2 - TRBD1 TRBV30 TGTGCCTGGAGTCTTGACAGGGTTCAGGGCTACACCTTC CAWSLDRVQGYTF
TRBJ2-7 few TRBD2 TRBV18 TGTGCCAGCTCACTGCGGACTCGGGAGGATGTGCAGTACTTC CASSLRTREDVQYF
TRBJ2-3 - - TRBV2 TGTGCCAGCAGTGGTGGCAGGGGCACAGATACGCAGTATTTT CASSGGRGTDTQYF
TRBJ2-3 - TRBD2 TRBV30 TGTGCCTTAAAGGGCCGTCGTGTGACTAGCGGGGGGGCAGATACGCAGTATTTT CALKGRRVTSGGADTQYF
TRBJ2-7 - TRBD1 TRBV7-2 TGTGCCAGCAGACTATCAACAGGGGGCAGCTACGAGCAGTACTTC CASRLSTGGSYEQYF